What follows describes a single TCR beta chain. These data come from a study of PD-L1 blockade in urothelial cancer. As for the study in general: Of 30 or so patients, twenty-five were males with bladder-origin urothelial cancer.

The time point is: pretreatment peripheral blood. The protocol was immunoSEQ multiplex PCR, while the TCRdb copy is restricted to in-frame clones and leaves out a portion. This repertoire shows about 87,000 clones, roughly 84% found once; its top ten account for over 2%. This TCR was recovered from a man between 60 and 75 years old with urothelial cancer. Sequenced material: PBMCs, taken around atezolizumab (anti-PD-L1) treatment.

The DNA of the CDR3 is TGTGCCAGCAGCTTATCTGGGCGCCGAGCCCAAGAGACCCAGTACTTC. This gives the protein CASSLSGRRAQETQYF. The genes are TRBV7-2 and TRBJ2-5; D uncertain. This CDR3 has 16 amino acids. The germline V gene has CDR1 SGHTA and CDR2 FQGNSA. The germline V and J ends were trimmed by 2 bases and 1 base, with 14 bases remaining between them.